A selection of T cell receptor beta chains follows, all from one sample in a study of blood T cell repertoires in COVID-19. TCRdb's copy holds only in-frame clones and misses some; the assay was immunoSEQ multiplex PCR. The data contain 250,000 or so clones, approximately 83% of them seen just once; the ten biggest clones take up less than 2.5%. Sequencing was carried out using PBMCs or T cells enriched from blood (not recorded which). These receptors were obtained from a woman between 50 and 59 years old who had recovered from COVID-19. Both conserved end residues are part of each CDR3. The order of the fields is D gene, V gene, J gene, clone size, CDR3 DNA, CDR3 protein. The D gene is left open where the match is weak. Expanded clones are given a class, and other clones once, few, many or no size at all.

d_gene: -
v_gene: TRBV28
j_gene: TRBJ2-5
abundance: -
CDR3nt: TGTGCCAGCACCCCATGGGGCGGACAAGAGACCCAGTACTTC
CDR3aa: CASTPWGGQETQYF

d_gene: -
v_gene: TRBV2
j_gene: TRBJ2-3
abundance: -
CDR3nt: TGTGCCAGTGATAGACTCACAGATACGCAGTATTTT
CDR3aa: CASDRLTDTQYF

d_gene: TRBD2
v_gene: TRBV3-1/TRBV3-2
j_gene: TRBJ2-5
abundance: -
CDR3nt: TGTGCCAGCAGCCAAGGGCTAGCGGGAGGCCAAGAGACCCAGTACTTC
CDR3aa: CASSQGLAGGQETQYF

d_gene: TRBD1
v_gene: TRBV9
j_gene: TRBJ2-7
abundance: -
CDR3nt: TGTGCCAGCAGCGTAACCCCGAGAGGGGGCACCTACGAGCAGTACTTC
CDR3aa: CASSVTPRGGTYEQYF

d_gene: TRBD1
v_gene: TRBV27
j_gene: TRBJ1-4
abundance: -
CDR3nt: TGTGCCAGCAGTTTACAGGGGGCGACGACTGAAAAACTGTTTTTT
CDR3aa: CASSLQGATTEKLFF

d_gene: -
v_gene: TRBV5-4
j_gene: TRBJ2-1
abundance: -
CDR3nt: TGTGCCAGCAGCTTGGATTCATTGACTCAATCCTACAATGAGCAGTTCTTC
CDR3aa: CASSLDSLTQSYNEQFF

d_gene: -
v_gene: TRBV2
j_gene: TRBJ2-3
abundance: -
CDR3nt: TGTGCCAGCAGTGAGACGAGCGGAAGCACAGATACGCAGTATTTT
CDR3aa: CASSETSGSTDTQYF

d_gene: TRBD1
v_gene: TRBV5-1
j_gene: TRBJ2-7
abundance: -
CDR3nt: TGCGCCAGCAGCGACCGACAGGGGGCAGGGGAGCAGTACTTC
CDR3aa: CASSDRQGAGEQYF

d_gene: -
v_gene: TRBV6-2/TRBV6-3
j_gene: TRBJ1-1
abundance: once
CDR3nt: TGTGCCAGCAGTTACCTCGAGGGTAACACTGAAGCTTTCTTT
CDR3aa: CASSYLEGNTEAFF

d_gene: -
v_gene: TRBV29-1
j_gene: TRBJ2-7
abundance: -
CDR3nt: TGCAGCGCCGGAGACGGGTACGAGCAGTACTTC
CDR3aa: CSAGDGYEQYF

d_gene: TRBD2
v_gene: TRBV5-4
j_gene: TRBJ2-3
abundance: -
CDR3nt: TGTGCCAGCAGCTCTCGGACTAGAGCCCTCACAGATACGCAGTATTTT
CDR3aa: CASSSRTRALTDTQYF

d_gene: TRBD1
v_gene: TRBV5-1
j_gene: TRBJ1-1
abundance: -
CDR3nt: TGCGCCAGCCGTCCCGGGACAGGGGCCAAGGCTGAAGCTTTCTTT
CDR3aa: CASRPGTGAKAEAFF

d_gene: TRBD2
v_gene: TRBV24-1
j_gene: TRBJ2-1
abundance: -
CDR3nt: TGTGCCACCAGTGACCCTACTAGCGGTAATTCCTACAATGAGCAGTTCTTC
CDR3aa: CATSDPTSGNSYNEQFF

d_gene: TRBD2
v_gene: TRBV4-1
j_gene: TRBJ2-7
abundance: -
CDR3nt: TGCGCCAGCAGCCAAGGCGGGGGGCTGGTAGGCGAGCAGTACTTC
CDR3aa: CASSQGGGLVGEQYF